Presented here are 16 T cell receptor beta chains from one specimen sequenced in a study of blood T cells in healthy people across ages. Combining a sample-barcoded 5' primer with a J-beta primer mix, a second PCR ran for roughly 6 to 12 cycles. TCRdb used MiXCR to reprocess the 5' RACE reads, holding one entry per CDR3 protein. The sample lists under 950,000 distinct CDR3 sequences; about 20% were seen once. Sequenced sample: blood. Receptor source: an older man in good health.

Only a few counts were recorded for this clonotype. This sequence joins TRBV7-8 and TRBJ1-1; D is possibly TRBD1 (6 bases). The V and J ends lost 4 bases and 3 bases respectively, with 15 bases between them. The CDR3 loop spans 15 amino acids. CDR1 is SGHVS, CDR2 FQNEAQ, per germline. CDR3 nucleotide sequence: TGTGCCAGCAGCTCCCAGGGGATACGGGACACTGAAGCTTTCTTT. Protein: CASSSQGIRDTEAFF. Complete variable domain (other parts from reference TRBV7-8 and TRBJ1-1): GAGVSQSPRYKVAKRGQDVALRCDPISGHVSLFWYQQALGQGPEFLTYFQNEAQLDKSGLPSDRFFAERPEGSVSTLKIQRTQQEDSAVYLCASSSQGIRDTEAFFGQGTRLTVV.

The chain recombines TRBV5-1 with TRBJ1-1; TRBD1 is a possible D gene (6 bases). The V end lost 1 base, the J end lost 3 bases, and 13 bases lay between the germline ends. The CDR3 has 15 amino acids. Germline CDR1 and CDR2: SGHRS and YFSETQ. The CDR3 sequence: CASSLFFGGYTEAFF. Here the CDR3 DNA reads TGCGCCAGCAGCTTGTTCTTTGGGGGCTACACTGAAGCTTTCTTT.

The rearrangement uses TRBV7-9 and TRBJ2-3, with TRBD2 matching 7 bases. Germline CDR1 is SEHNR and CDR2 is FQNEAQ (reference sequence). Germline trimming cut 4 bases from V and 6 bases from J; bases unmatched to any gene: 7. CDR3 size: 14 residues. CDR3 sequence: CASSSTGGLDTQYF. Written as DNA, the CDR3 is TGTGCCAGCAGCTCCACGGGGGGTTTGGATACGCAGTATTTT. The full variable domain, rest sourced from reference TRBV7-9 and TRBJ2-3, is DTGVSQNPRHKITKRGQNVTFRCDPISEHNRLYWYRQTLGQGPEFLTYFQNEAQLEKSRLLSDRFSAERPKGSFSTLEIQRTEQGDSAMYLCASSSTGGLDTQYFGPGTRLTVL.

This clonotype was seen a handful of times. The chain uses TRBV19 and TRBJ2-1; D not certain. This CDR3 region has 15 residues. Germline V CDR1 and CDR2: LNHDA, SQIVND (reference sequence). V dropped 0 bases and J dropped 1 base, with 7 bases sitting between them. The CDR3 here is CASSIEAYSYNEQFF. The DNA for the CDR3 is TGTGCCAGTAGTATAGAGGCTTATTCCTACAATGAGCAGTTCTTC.

The chain combines TRBV20-1 with TRBJ2-1; 10 bases are a match to TRBD2. J gave up 9 bases and V 5 bases, and 7 bases lay outside the gene matches. CDR1 DFQATT and CDR2 SNEGSKA come from the germline V gene (reference sequence). The CDR3 contains 13 residues. This CDR3 is CSAYVGTSVEQFF. The CDR3 DNA reads as TGCAGTGCTTACGTTGGGACTAGCGTTGAGCAGTTCTTC.

This clonotype was found a few times. The rearrangement links TRBV12-3 or TRBV12-4 to TRBJ2-7; the match to TRBD2 covers 13 bases. The CDR3 has 13 residues. V gave up 10 bases and J gave up 5 bases; unmatched junction bases: 5. This CDR3 reads CATRLAGGHEQYF. The CDR3 DNA reads TGTGCCACTAGACTAGCGGGGGGCCACGAGCAGTACTTC.

The chain joins TRBV12-3 or TRBV12-4 to TRBJ2-2, with 7 positions matching TRBD2. J was trimmed by 7 bases and V by 7 bases; bases with no gene match: 6. CDR3 length equals 13 residues. The CDR3, as DNA: TGTGCCAGCACCATGGGGAGGGACGGGGAGCTGTTTTTT. It yields the protein CASTMGRDGELFF.

V is TRBV20-1 and J is TRBJ1-2; D is undetermined. The CDR3 has 12 amino acids. Per the germline V gene, CDR1 is DFQATT and CDR2 is SNEGSKA (reference sequence). V was shortened by 6 bases and J by 3 bases, with 11 bases between the two germline ends. The CDR3: CSASGGDYGYTF. CDR3 coding DNA: TGCAGTGCCTCGGGCGGGGACTATGGCTACACCTTC.

This clonotype turned up a few times. As DNA, the CDR3 is TGTGCCAGCTCCCCGGGCTGGGTCTACCAAGAGACCCAGTACTTC. The encoded protein is CASSPGWVYQETQYF. The chain recombines TRBV6-5 with TRBJ2-5; D is ambiguous. V lost 8 bases and J lost 0, with 16 bases in between. The CDR3 loop spans 15 amino acids. The V gene's germline CDR1 is MNHEY and CDR2 SVGAGI.

The chain joins TRBV27 to TRBJ2-3; 7 bases line up with TRBD2. This CDR3 spans 18 amino acids. Trimming cost V 2 bases and J 5 bases; bases outside gene matches: 16. CDR1 and CDR2 (germline): MNHEY, SMNVEV (reference sequence). For the CDR3, the DNA is TGTGCCAGCAGTTTAGGATCCCCACTAGCGTTCCCCGGAGATACGCAGTATTTT. This gives the protein CASSLGSPLAFPGDTQYF.

This clonotype was counted between two and nine times. The gene calls are TRBV3-1 and TRBJ2-1, with D possibly being TRBD1 (6 bases). The V gene lost 3 bases and the J gene lost 0 bases, with 6 bases spanning the gap. Germline CDR1 reads LGHDT; CDR2 reads YNNKEL (reference sequence). CDR3 size: 14 residues. This CDR3 reads CASSQTGSYNEQFF. CDR3 coding DNA: TGTGCCAGCAGCCAGACAGGCTCCTACAATGAGCAGTTCTTC.

This clonotype has only a few counts. The V gene is TRBV19, the J gene TRBJ2-7; tentatively, D is TRBD1 (6 bases). The V gene's germline CDR1 is LNHDA and CDR2 SQIVND (reference sequence). This CDR3 is 16 amino acids long. V was cut by 8 bases and J by 3 bases, with 23 bases left in between. The CDR3 DNA reads as TGTGCCAGTGCCTATGCCACCGGGACAAGGTTCTACGAGCAGTACTTC. Amino acids: CASAYATGTRFYEQYF.

The rearrangement uses TRBV25-1 and TRBJ1-5; weak D call: TRBD1 (5 bases). Germline CDR1 and CDR2: MGHDK and SYGVNS. Trimming pared 6 bases from V and 6 bases from J, leaving 15 bases between. The CDR3 loop spans 14 amino acids. CDR3 DNA sequence: TGTGCCAGCAGCTCGGTTGGAGGGGTTCAGCCCCAGCATTTT. This sequence encodes CASSSVGGVQPQHF.

Details on this clonotype: Because it lacks the conserved phenylalanine or tryptophan at the end, this CDR3 is likely a read error. J is TRBJ2-5 and V is TRBV5-6, with 13 bases lining up with TRBD2. The CDR3 loop spans 15 amino acids. V lost 4 bases to trimming and J lost 11 bases; unmatched junction nucleotides: 11. Germline CDR1 is SGHDT and CDR2 is YYEEEE. For the CDR3, the DNA is TGTGCCAGCAGCCCCGGACTAGCGGGAGCTTATGAGCAGTACGTC. It translates to CASSPGLAGAYEQYV.

V is TRBV19 and J is TRBJ2-1; D is uncertain. V was pared by 1 base and J by 6 bases, with 7 bases between. The germline V gene encodes CDR1 LNHDA and CDR2 SQIVND (reference sequence). The CDR3 is made up of 13 amino acids. The CDR3 nucleotides are TGTGCCAGTAGTATAGTCTCGGGCAATGAGCAGTTCTTC. This sequence encodes CASSIVSGNEQFF.

Concerning this clonotype: Mismatch with germline at one junction end may stem from a read error. The V and J genes are TRBV5-1 and TRBJ2-5, with 12 bases identical to TRBD2. Germline V gene sequence: CDR1 SGHRS, CDR2 YFSETQ. CDR3 length: 14 residues. The CDR3 protein is CASSPRLAGETRYF. The CDR3 DNA follows: TGCGCCAGCAGCCCCAGACTAGCGGGAGAGACCCGGTACTTC.